Each of the 30 T cell receptor beta chains below was sequenced from the same sample in a study of blood T cell repertoires in COVID-19. The assay was immunoSEQ multiplex PCR, and TCRdb's table has in-frame clones only and misses some. The top ten clones hold about 2% of a sample with around 130,000 clones, 88% of them seen once. Specimen: peripheral blood. These TCRs come from a man aged 70 or older with active COVID-19.

This sequence joins TRBV9 and TRBJ2-2; the match to TRBD2 covers 11 bases. CDR3 length: 17 amino acids. V trimming: 4 bases; J trimming: 5 bases; junction bases outside the gene matches: 10. Germline V gene data show CDR1 as SGDLS and CDR2 as YYNGEE. The CDR3 nucleotides are TGTGCCAGCAGCCCACTAAAACTAGCGGGAGTAACCGGGGAGCTGTTTTTT. Its translation: CASSPLKLAGVTGELFF.

V usage is TRBV3-1 (or the pseudogene TRBV3-2) and J usage is TRBJ2-7; 9 bases match TRBD2. V dropped 4 bases and J dropped 2; count of bases not matched to a gene: 3. CDR1 is LGHDT, CDR2 YNNKEL, per germline (reference sequence). This CDR3 is built from 14 residues. As DNA, the CDR3 is TGTGCCAGCAGCCGAGCGGGAGGTGCCTACGAGCAGTACTTC. Translating gives CASSRAGGAYEQYF.

The J gene is TRBJ2-1, the V gene TRBV7-9; 11 bases line up with TRBD2. Germline assignment: CDR1 SEHNR and CDR2 FQNEAQ (reference sequence). This CDR3 has 17 residues. Trimming cost V 3 bases and J 2 bases; bases outside gene matches: 6. CDR3 DNA sequence: TGTGCCAGCAGCTTCCGCCTGACTAGCGGGGCCTACAATGAGCAGTTCTTC. Residues: CASSFRLTSGAYNEQFF.

This clone was seen a single time. The V gene is TRBV7-2, the J gene TRBJ2-3; perhaps TRBD2 as D (7 bases). Germline assignment: CDR1 SGHTA and CDR2 FQGNSA. V was shortened by 5 bases and J by 4 bases, with 10 bases between the two germline ends. The CDR3 covers 13 residues. The DNA of the CDR3 is TGTGCCAGCAGCCCGGGGGGCCCAGATACGCAGTATTTT. The encoded protein is CASSPGGPDTQYF. The full variable domain, rest sourced from reference TRBV7-2 and TRBJ2-3, is GAGVSQSPSNKVTEKGKDVELRCDPISGHTALYWYRQSLGQGLEFLIYFQGNSAPDKSGLPSDRFSAERTGGSVSTLTIQRTQQEDSAVYLCASSPGGPDTQYFGPGTRLTVL.

This clone was picked up one time. The V call is TRBV12-3 or TRBV12-4, the J call TRBJ1-1, with D possibly TRBD1 on 5 matching bases. With 6 bases removed from V and 4 bases from J, the gap between germline ends came to 12 bases. The CDR3 runs 13 residues. CDR3: CASRHSGATEAFF. The CDR3 region has the DNA TGTGCCAGCAGGCACAGTGGGGCCACTGAAGCTTTCTTT.

The chain is built from TRBV2 and TRBJ2-7; D is perhaps TRBD2 (6 bases). Trimming removed 3 bases from V and 5 bases from J, with 17 bases in between. Germline CDR1 is SNHLY and CDR2 is FYNNEI. CDR3 length equals 15 residues. CDR3 sequence: CASSESGGTTDEQYF. CDR3 coding DNA: TGTGCCAGCAGTGAGTCCGGGGGAACGACGGACGAGCAGTACTTC. The variable domain in full, with the rest retrieved from reference TRBV2 and TRBJ2-7, is EPEVTQTPSHQVTQMGQEVILRCVPISNHLYFYWYRQILGQKVEFLVSFYNNEISEKSEIFDDQFSVERPDGSNFTLKIRSTKLEDSAMYFCASSESGGTTDEQYFGPGTRLTVT.

The rearrangement joins TRBV21-1 to TRBJ2-3; the table names TRBD1, a call not compared with the DNA. TRBV21-1 counts as a pseudogene. CDR3 size: 16 residues. DNA for the CDR3: TGTGCCAGCAGCAAAATTGAGGGACAAAGCACAGATACGCAGTATTTT. Translating it yields CASSKIEGQSTDTQYF.

The V gene is TRBV6-5, the J gene TRBJ2-1, with TRBD1 as a possible D gene (5 bases). This CDR3 spans 15 amino acids. The V and J ends lost 2 bases and 0 bases respectively, with 8 bases between them. In germline, CDR1 is MNHEY, CDR2 SVGAGI. The CDR3 DNA follows: TGTGCCAGCAGTTACGCAAGGGGCTCCTACAATGAGCAGTTCTTC. Translation: CASSYARGSYNEQFF.

V usage is TRBV6-5 and J usage is TRBJ2-2; 9 nucleotides align to TRBD1. CDR3 length equals 14 residues. The V segment lost 6 bases and the J segment 6 bases; nucleotides outside the gene matches: 5. Germline V gene data show CDR1 as MNHEY and CDR2 as SVGAGI. CDR3 coding DNA: TGTGCCAGCAGGAGGGACAGGGCCGCCGGGGAGCTGTTTTTT. Its translation: CASRRDRAAGELFF.

The rearrangement joins TRBV3-1 (or the pseudogene TRBV3-2) to TRBJ1-1, with D unclear. This CDR3 is 11 amino acids long. Trimming took off 0 bases at V and 7 bases at J, with 3 bases between the two ends. Germline lookup yields CDR1 LGHDT and CDR2 YNNKEL (reference sequence). The CDR3 nucleotides are TGTGCCAGCAGCCAAGACAGTGAAGCTTTCTTT. Translated, it gives CASSQDSEAFF.

This chain uses TRBV28 with TRBJ2-7; a weak D match, TRBD2 (6 bases). The V gene's germline CDR1 is MDHEN and CDR2 SYDVKM. V lost 3 bases and J lost 2, with 14 bases in between. CDR3 length: 15 amino acids. This chain's CDR3 is CASSLGGGATYEQYF. CDR3 in DNA: TGTGCCAGCAGTTTGGGGGGTGGGGCTACCTACGAGCAGTACTTC.

J is TRBJ2-1 and V is TRBV3-1 (or the pseudogene TRBV3-2), with D possibly being TRBD2 (5 bases). The ends were cut back, 0 bases at V and 4 bases at J, with 13 bases in the middle. The germline gives CDR1 LGHDT, CDR2 YNNKEL (reference sequence). This CDR3 spans 16 amino acids. The DNA of the CDR3 is TGTGCCAGCAGCCAAGAGGGGAGCGGAGTATACAATGAGCAGTTCTTC. Its translation is CASSQEGSGVYNEQFF.

The sample holds one count of this clone. The chain carries TRBV28 and TRBJ2-7; 8 bases fit TRBD2. The V gene end was trimmed by 3 bases and the J gene end by 6 bases; junction bases not matched to a gene: 7. In germline, CDR1 is MDHEN, CDR2 SYDVKM. This CDR3 has 14 amino acids. The CDR3 sequence is CASSLEAGVGEQYF. The CDR3 DNA is TGTGCCAGCAGTTTGGAAGCGGGAGTAGGCGAGCAGTACTTC.

V gene TRBV27 combines with J gene TRBJ1-5; TRBD1 agrees at 7 bases. Germline V gene data show CDR1 as MNHEY and CDR2 as SMNVEV (reference sequence). The CDR3 covers 14 residues. The V and J ends lost 6 bases and 6 bases, in that order; junction bases with no gene match: 8. The CDR3 protein is CASSPTGQIQPQHF. CDR3 DNA: TGTGCCAGCAGCCCGACAGGGCAAATTCAGCCCCAGCATTTT.

V gene TRBV6-5 combines with J gene TRBJ2-7; D is perhaps TRBD2 (6 bases). Germline lookup yields CDR1 MNHEY and CDR2 SVGAGI. CDR3 length: 15 amino acids. V dropped 4 bases and J dropped 3 bases, with 16 bases sitting between them. The DNA of the CDR3 is TGTGCCAGCAGTTCCGTAGCGGCTGGGGGCTACGAGCAGTACTTC. It yields the protein CASSSVAAGGYEQYF.

The gene calls are TRBV19 and TRBJ1-1; no definite D call. CDR3 length: 14 amino acids. With 3 bases removed from V and 1 base from J, the gap between germline ends came to 9 bases. Germline loops: CDR1 LNHDA, CDR2 SQIVND (reference sequence). This CDR3 is CASSINSGNTEAFF. In DNA form, the CDR3 reads TGTGCCAGTAGTATCAACAGCGGGAACACTGAAGCTTTCTTT.

The genes are TRBV6-6 and TRBJ2-1; 13 bases are a match to TRBD2. This CDR3 is built from 15 residues. The germline gives CDR1 MNHNY, CDR2 SVGAGI (reference sequence). V was pared by 4 bases and J by 6 bases, with 3 bases of the junction left unmatched. CDR3 residues: CASSSRLAGGNEQFF. In nucleotides, the CDR3 is TGTGCCAGCAGTTCGCGACTAGCGGGAGGCAATGAGCAGTTCTTC.

The chain recombines TRBV7-9 with TRBJ2-2; 8 nucleotides agree with TRBD2. The trim removed 1 base at V and 6 bases at J, leaving 7 bases unmatched. The CDR3 runs to 16 residues. Germline V gene sequence: CDR1 SEHNR, CDR2 FQNEAQ (reference sequence). In DNA form, the CDR3 reads TGTGCCAGCAGCTTAGTACCAGCGGGAGTTGCCGGGGAGCTGTTTTTT. Translation: CASSLVPAGVAGELFF.

The J gene is TRBJ2-5, the V gene TRBV25-1; D is unclear. This CDR3 spans 13 amino acids. Trimming removed 1 base from V and 2 bases from J, with 5 bases in between. Germline assignment: CDR1 MGHDK and CDR2 SYGVNS. As DNA, the CDR3 is TGTGCCAGCAGTGAATTAGATCAAGAGACCCAGTACTTC. This translates into CASSELDQETQYF.

The chain is built from TRBV28 and TRBJ1-1; TRBD1 might be the D (5 bases). The CDR3 has 16 residues. CDR1 is MDHEN and CDR2 is SYDVKM in the germline V gene. The V end was cut by 3 bases, the J end by 0 bases, with 14 bases between. The chain's CDR3 is CASSFSRARLNTEAFF. The CDR3 coding sequence is TGTGCCAGCAGTTTTTCCAGGGCCCGACTGAACACTGAAGCTTTCTTT.

V usage is TRBV4-1 and J usage is TRBJ2-1; TRBD1 is a possible D gene (6 bases). The CDR3 covers 15 residues. Germline V gives CDR1 MGHRA, CDR2 YSYEKL. V lost 0 bases, J lost 8 bases, and 14 bases lay in between. The chain's CDR3 is CASSQERTGYDEQFF. The CDR3 DNA reads as TGCGCCAGCAGCCAAGAGAGAACAGGGTATGATGAGCAGTTCTTC.

This clone was counted between two and nine times. This chain links TRBV14 with TRBJ2-7; perhaps TRBD2 as D (5 bases). V shed 4 bases and J shed 7 bases, with 8 bases lying between them. This CDR3 spans 11 amino acids. Germline CDR1 reads SGHDN; CDR2 reads FVKESK. In DNA form, the CDR3 reads TGTGCCAGCAGCCCGGGGTCGGAGCAGTACTTC. It codes for CASSPGSEQYF.

Notes on this clone: One end of the junction is discordant with germline, which a read error may explain. The chain joins TRBV24-1 to TRBJ1-5, with 10 bases identical to TRBD1. The germline gives CDR1 KGHDR, CDR2 SFDVKD. There are 16 residues in the CDR3. The CDR3 protein is CATSPGTGVGNQPRHF. The DNA of the CDR3 is TGTGCCACCAGTCCCGGGACAGGGGTCGGAAATCAGCCCCGGCATTTT.

J is TRBJ2-7 and V is TRBV18, with 9 bases aligning to TRBD1. This CDR3 is 15 amino acids long. With 6 bases clipped from V and 5 bases from J, the junction kept 11 bases outside the gene matches. The V gene's germline CDR1 is KGHSH and CDR2 LQKENI. The CDR3 DNA reads as TGTGCCAGCTCCCAACAGGGACAGGGAGTTGACGAGCAGTACTTC. Protein product: CASSQQGQGVDEQYF.

The genes are TRBV2 and TRBJ1-1; D may be TRBD1 (5 bases). V was clipped by 6 bases and J by 5 bases, with 13 bases between them. From germline, CDR1 is SNHLY and CDR2 FYNNEI. CDR3 length: 13 residues. Here the CDR3 DNA reads TGTGCCAGCAGAGAACCAGGGTTTACTGAAGCTTTCTTT. This sequence encodes CASREPGFTEAFF.

The chain is built from TRBV10-3 and TRBJ1-1; 7 bases are a match to TRBD1. The CDR3 covers 14 residues. CDR1 is ENHRY, CDR2 SYGVKD, per germline. The V segment lost 5 bases and the J segment 1 base; nucleotides outside the gene matches: 4. CDR3 bases: TGTGCCATCAGTCGGACAGGAAAGAACACTGAAGCTTTCTTT. Its translation: CAISRTGKNTEAFF.

The chain combines TRBV5-1 with TRBJ1-1, with TRBD1 identical over 9 bases. The CDR3 extends over 15 amino acids. CDR1 is SGHRS and CDR2 is YFSETQ in the germline V gene. Germline trimming cut 5 bases from V and 0 bases from J; bases unmatched to any gene: 5. The CDR3 bases are TGCGCCAGCAGAGCCGGGACAGGGATGAACACTGAAGCTTTCTTT. It specifies CASRAGTGMNTEAFF.

This chain connects TRBV20-1 to TRBJ2-1; D gene uncertain. The V end lost 4 bases, the J end lost 7 bases, and 5 bases lay between the germline ends. The V gene's germline CDR1 is DFQATT and CDR2 SNEGSKA (reference sequence). The CDR3 length is 10 residues. The CDR3 nucleotides read TGCAGTGCTACGGGTAATGAGCAGTTCTTC. Its protein is CSATGNEQFF.

V usage is TRBV6-2 or TRBV6-3 and J usage is TRBJ2-1; 7 bases agree with TRBD1. V dropped 2 bases and J dropped 4; count of bases not matched to a gene: 14. This CDR3 has 18 residues. Germline lookup yields CDR1 MNHEY and CDR2 SVGEGT. The DNA for the CDR3 is TGTGCCAGCAGTTACCTCACAGGGGCCTCACGACGTTACAATGAGCAGTTCTTC. This sequence encodes CASSYLTGASRRYNEQFF.

This chain connects TRBV6-5 to TRBJ2-7, with TRBD2 identical over 8 bases. Germline CDR1 reads MNHEY; CDR2 reads SVGAGI. The J segment lost 0 bases and the V segment lost 6 bases, leaving 7 bases of the junction unmatched. The CDR3 runs to 15 residues. CDR3 DNA: TGTGCCAGCAGCCTTAGCGGGATTAGCTCCTACGAGCAGTACTTC. This gives the protein CASSLSGISSYEQYF.